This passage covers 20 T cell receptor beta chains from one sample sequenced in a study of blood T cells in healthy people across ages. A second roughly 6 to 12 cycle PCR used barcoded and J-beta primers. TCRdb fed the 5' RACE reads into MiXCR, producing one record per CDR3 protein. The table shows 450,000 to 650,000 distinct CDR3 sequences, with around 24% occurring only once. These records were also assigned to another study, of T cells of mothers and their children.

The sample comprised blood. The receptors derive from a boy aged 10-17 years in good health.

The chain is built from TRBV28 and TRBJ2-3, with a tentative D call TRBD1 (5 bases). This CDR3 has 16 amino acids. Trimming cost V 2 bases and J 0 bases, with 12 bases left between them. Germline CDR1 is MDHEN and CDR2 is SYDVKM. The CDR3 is CASSLGHGSSTDTQYF. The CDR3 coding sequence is TGTGCCAGCAGTTTAGGACACGGGTCTAGCACAGATACGCAGTATTTT.

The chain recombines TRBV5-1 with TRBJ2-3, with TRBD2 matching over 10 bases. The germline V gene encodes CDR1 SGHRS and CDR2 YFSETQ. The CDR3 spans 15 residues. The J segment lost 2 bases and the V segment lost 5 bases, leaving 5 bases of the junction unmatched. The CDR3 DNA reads TGCGCCAGCAGACTAGCGGGACTATACACAGATACGCAGTATTTT. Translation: CASRLAGLYTDTQYF.

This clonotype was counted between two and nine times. CDR3 bases: TGTGCCTGGAGTGTTGGGGGACATAATGGCTACACCTTC. Translated: CAWSVGGHNGYTF. V and J are TRBV30 and TRBJ1-2, with a tentative D call TRBD1 (6 bases). V was shortened by 0 bases and J by 6 bases, with 11 bases between the two germline ends. The CDR3 sequence is 13 residues long. Germline lookup yields CDR1 GTSNPN and CDR2 SVGIG (reference sequence).

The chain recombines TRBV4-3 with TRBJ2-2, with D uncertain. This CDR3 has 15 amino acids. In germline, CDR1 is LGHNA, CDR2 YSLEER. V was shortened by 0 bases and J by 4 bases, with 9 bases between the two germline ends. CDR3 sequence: CASSQESTRTGELFF. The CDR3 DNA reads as TGCGCCAGCAGCCAAGAATCCACCCGCACCGGGGAGCTGTTTTTT.

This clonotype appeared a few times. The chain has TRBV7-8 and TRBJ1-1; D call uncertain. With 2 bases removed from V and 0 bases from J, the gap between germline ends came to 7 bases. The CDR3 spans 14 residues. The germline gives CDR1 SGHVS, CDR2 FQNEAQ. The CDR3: CASSLSALNTEAFF. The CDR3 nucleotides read TGTGCCAGCAGCTTATCCGCACTGAACACTGAAGCTTTCTTT.

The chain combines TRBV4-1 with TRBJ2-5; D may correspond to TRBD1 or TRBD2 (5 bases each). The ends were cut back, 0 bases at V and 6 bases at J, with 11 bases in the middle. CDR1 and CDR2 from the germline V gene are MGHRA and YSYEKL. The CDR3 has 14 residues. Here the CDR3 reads CASSQDDGTKTQYF. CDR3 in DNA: TGCGCCAGCAGCCAAGATGACGGGACGAAGACCCAGTACTTC.

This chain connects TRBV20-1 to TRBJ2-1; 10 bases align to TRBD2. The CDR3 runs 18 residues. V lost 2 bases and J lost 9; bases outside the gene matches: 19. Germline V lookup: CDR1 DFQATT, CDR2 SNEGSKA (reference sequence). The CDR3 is CSARSAVRASGRNREQFF. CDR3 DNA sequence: TGCAGTGCTAGATCTGCGGTCCGGGCTAGCGGGAGAAACCGTGAGCAGTTCTTC.

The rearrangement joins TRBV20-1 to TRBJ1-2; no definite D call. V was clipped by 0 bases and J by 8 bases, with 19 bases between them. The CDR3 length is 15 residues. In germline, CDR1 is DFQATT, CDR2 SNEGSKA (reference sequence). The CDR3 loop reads CSARDSKVSGYGYTF. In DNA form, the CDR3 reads TGCAGTGCTAGAGATTCAAAGGTGTCGGGGTACGGCTACACCTTC.

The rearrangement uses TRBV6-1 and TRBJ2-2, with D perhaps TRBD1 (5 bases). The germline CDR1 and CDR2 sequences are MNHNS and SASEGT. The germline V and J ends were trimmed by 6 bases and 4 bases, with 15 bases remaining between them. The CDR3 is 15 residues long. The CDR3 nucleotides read TGTGCCAGCAGCCCAACAAGGGGTCCCACCGGGGAGCTGTTTTTT. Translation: CASSPTRGPTGELFF.

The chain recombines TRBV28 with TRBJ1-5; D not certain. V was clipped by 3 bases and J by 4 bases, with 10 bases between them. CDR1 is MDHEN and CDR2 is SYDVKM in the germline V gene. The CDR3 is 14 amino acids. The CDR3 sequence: CASSFGRSNQPQHF. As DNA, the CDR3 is TGTGCCAGCAGTTTCGGCAGGTCAAATCAGCCCCAGCATTTT.

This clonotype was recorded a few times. The CDR3 DNA reads as TGTGCCAGCAGACGGGGGGATACGCAGTATTTT. Amino acids: CASRRGDTQYF. The chain carries TRBV6-5 and TRBJ2-3; a weak D match, TRBD2 (6 bases). This CDR3 is built from 11 residues. Germline assignment: CDR1 MNHEY and CDR2 SVGAGI. Trimming left V 6 bases short and J 6 bases short, with 7 bases between.

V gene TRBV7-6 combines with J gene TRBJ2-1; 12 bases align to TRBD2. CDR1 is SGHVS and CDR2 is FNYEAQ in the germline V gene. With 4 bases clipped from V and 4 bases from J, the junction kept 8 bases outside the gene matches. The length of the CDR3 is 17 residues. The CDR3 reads CASSSDTSGGTYNEQFF. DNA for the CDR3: TGTGCCAGCAGCTCGGATACTAGCGGGGGGACGTACAATGAGCAGTTCTTC.

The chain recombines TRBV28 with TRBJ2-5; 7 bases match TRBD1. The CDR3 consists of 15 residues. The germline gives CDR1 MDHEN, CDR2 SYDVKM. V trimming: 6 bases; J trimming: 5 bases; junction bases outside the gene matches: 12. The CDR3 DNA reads TGTGCCAGCAGCCTTACAGGGGCCGAAGGTGAGACCCAGTACTTC. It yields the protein CASSLTGAEGETQYF. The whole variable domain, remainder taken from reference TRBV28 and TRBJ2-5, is DVKVTQSSRYLVKRTGEKVFLECVQDMDHENMFWYRQDPGLGLRLIYFSYDVKMKEKGDIPEGYSVSREKKERFSLILESASTNQTSMYLCASSLTGAEGETQYFGPGTRLLVL.

CDR3 coding DNA: TGTGCCAGCAAGGAGGAGCAAGAGACCCAGTACTTC. Its protein is CASKEEQETQYF. The chain carries TRBV28 and TRBJ2-5, with D perhaps TRBD2 (5 bases). CDR1 is MDHEN and CDR2 is SYDVKM in the germline V gene. The CDR3 is 12 residues long. V lost 7 bases and J 2 bases, leaving 8 bases between the germline ends. Looking up the rest from reference TRBV28 and TRBJ2-5 gives the full variable domain: DVKVTQSSRYLVKRTGEKVFLECVQDMDHENMFWYRQDPGLGLRLIYFSYDVKMKEKGDIPEGYSVSREKKERFSLILESASTNQTSMYLCASKEEQETQYFGPGTRLLVL.

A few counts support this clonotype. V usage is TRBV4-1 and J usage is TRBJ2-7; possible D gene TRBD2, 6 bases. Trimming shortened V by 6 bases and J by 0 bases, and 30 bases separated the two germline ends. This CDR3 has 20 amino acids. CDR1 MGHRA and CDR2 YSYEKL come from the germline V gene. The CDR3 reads CASSPLTRTRSGPVSYEQYF. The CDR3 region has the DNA TGCGCCAGCAGTCCATTAACCCGGACCCGGAGCGGGCCCGTCTCCTACGAGCAGTACTTC.

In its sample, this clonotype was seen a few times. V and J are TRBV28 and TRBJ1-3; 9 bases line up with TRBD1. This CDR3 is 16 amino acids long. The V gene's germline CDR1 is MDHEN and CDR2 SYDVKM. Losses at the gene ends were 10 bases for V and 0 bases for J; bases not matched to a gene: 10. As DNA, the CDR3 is TGTGCCACCACGACAGGGGGGCTAGTCTCTGGAAACACCATATATTTT. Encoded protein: CATTTGGLVSGNTIYF.

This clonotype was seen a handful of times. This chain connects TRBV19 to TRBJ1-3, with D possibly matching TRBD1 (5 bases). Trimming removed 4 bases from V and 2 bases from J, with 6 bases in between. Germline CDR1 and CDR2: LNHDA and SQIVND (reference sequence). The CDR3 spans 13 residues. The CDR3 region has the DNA TGTGCCAGTAGTAAGGGGACTGGAAACACCATATATTTT. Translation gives CASSKGTGNTIYF.

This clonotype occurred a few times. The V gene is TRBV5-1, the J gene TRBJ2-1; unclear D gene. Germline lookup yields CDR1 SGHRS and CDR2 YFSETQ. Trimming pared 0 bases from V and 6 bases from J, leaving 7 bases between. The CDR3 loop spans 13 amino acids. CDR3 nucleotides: TGCGCCAGCAGCTTGGCTGTGGTCAATGAGCAGTTCTTC. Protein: CASSLAVVNEQFF.

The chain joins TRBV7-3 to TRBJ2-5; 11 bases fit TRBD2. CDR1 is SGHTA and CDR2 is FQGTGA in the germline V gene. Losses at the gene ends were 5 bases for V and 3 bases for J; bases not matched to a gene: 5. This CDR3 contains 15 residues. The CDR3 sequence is CASSSSGGAKETQYF. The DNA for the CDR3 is TGTGCCAGCAGCAGTAGCGGGGGGGCGAAAGAGACCCAGTACTTC. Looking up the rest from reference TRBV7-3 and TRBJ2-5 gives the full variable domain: GAGVSQTPSNKVTEKGKYVELRCDPISGHTALYWYRQSLGQGPEFLIYFQGTGAADDSGLPNDRFFAVRPEGSVSTLKIQRTERGDSAVYLCASSSSGGAKETQYFGPGTRLLVL.

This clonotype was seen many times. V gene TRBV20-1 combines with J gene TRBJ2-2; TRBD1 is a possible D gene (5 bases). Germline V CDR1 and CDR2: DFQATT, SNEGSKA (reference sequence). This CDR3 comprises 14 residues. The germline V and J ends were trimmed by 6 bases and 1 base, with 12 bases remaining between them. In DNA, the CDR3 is TGCAGTGCCCGTAGGGGCTGGAACACCGGGGAGCTGTTTTTT. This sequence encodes CSARRGWNTGELFF.